The source of this TCR beta chain is a study of blood T cell repertoires in COVID-19. This CDR3 spans 15 amino acids. Deletions cut 4 bases from V and 1 base from J, with 12 bases between. The V gene's germline CDR1 is SGHRS and CDR2 YFSETQ. Study processing details: Using reference gene primer amplification, nucleated cell counts were estimated. Clones were read by immunoSEQ multiplex PCR, and TCRdb kept only the in-frame ones, dropping some. V, J and clone size were drawn from that table, and D and trimming were deduced from the DNA. The sample lists about 100,000 clones; approximately 92% were seen once.

The sequence was obtained from a man in his fifties or sixties with active COVID-19. The V gene is TRBV5-1, the J gene TRBJ2-1; D may be TRBD2 (6 bases). Sequences were obtained from peripheral blood. The CDR3 nucleotides read TGCGCCAGCAGCCCGGCGGGGACTTCCTACAATGAGCAGTTCTTC. Translated, it gives CASSPAGTSYNEQFF.